The 8 T cell receptor beta chains presented below share a single source sample, sequenced in a study of blood T cell repertoires in COVID-19. Sequencing used immunoSEQ multiplex PCR; TCRdb keeps in-frame clones, though not all of them. The table has 150,000 to 200,000 clones, over 75% seen once. Specimen: peripheral blood. Source of these receptors: a man in his 70s who had recovered from COVID-19.

V gene TRBV28 combines with J gene TRBJ2-3; 7 bases map to TRBD2. With 5 bases clipped from V and 4 bases from J, the junction kept 15 bases outside the gene matches. Germline assignment: CDR1 MDHEN and CDR2 SYDVKM. The CDR3 is 17 amino acids. The CDR3 sequence is CASSPPKGKAGADTQYF. The DNA for the CDR3 is TGTGCCAGCAGTCCCCCCAAGGGAAAGGCGGGAGCAGATACGCAGTATTTT.

The V gene is TRBV9, the J gene TRBJ2-2; D is uncertain. Trimming took off 0 bases at V and 2 bases at J, with 5 bases between the two ends. This CDR3 contains 14 residues. Germline V lookup: CDR1 SGDLS, CDR2 YYNGEE. Here the CDR3 reads CASSVGLNTGELFF. Written as DNA, the CDR3 is TGTGCCAGCAGCGTAGGACTCAACACCGGGGAGCTGTTTTTT.

This rearrangement joins TRBV24-1 to TRBJ2-5; D is unresolved. Per germline, CDR1 KGHDR and CDR2 SFDVKD. This CDR3 has 13 residues. V shed 2 bases and J shed 1 base, with 4 bases lying between them. DNA for the CDR3: TGTGCCACCAGTGATTCCGTCCAAGAGACCCAGTACTTC. Protein sequence: CATSDSVQETQYF.

This clone has only one observation. The chain is built from TRBV12-3 or TRBV12-4 and TRBJ2-1; possibly TRBD1 for D (6 bases). V was shortened by 5 bases and J by 13 bases, with 18 bases between the two germline ends. This CDR3 comprises 13 residues. CDR3 in DNA: TGTGCCAGCAGTGCCCCGCAGGGGCAGGGACAGTTCTTC. As protein: CASSAPQGQGQFF.

Only a few counts were recorded for this clone. The chain couples TRBV5-1 to TRBJ2-1; 11 bases are a match to TRBD2. The trim removed 2 bases at V and 4 bases at J, leaving 11 bases unmatched. This CDR3 contains 18 residues. Germline V gene lookup returns CDR1 SGHRS and CDR2 YFSETQ. The CDR3 protein is CASSFDPPGTSGYNEQFF. The CDR3 nucleotides read TGCGCCAGCAGCTTCGACCCGCCCGGGACTAGCGGATACAATGAGCAGTTCTTC.

The CDR3 loop is CASSPGLASNEQFF. CDR3 DNA sequence: TGTGCCAGCAGTCCCGGGCTAGCAAGCAATGAGCAGTTCTTC. The genes are TRBV7-9 and TRBJ2-1; D perhaps matches TRBD2 (5 bases). CDR3 length: 14 amino acids. CDR1 SEHNR and CDR2 FQNEAQ come from the germline V gene (reference sequence). V was pared by 6 bases and J by 6 bases, with 15 bases between.

The chain carries TRBV21-1 and TRBJ2-1; whether TRBD1, the table's D call, matches the DNA was not checked. TRBV21-1 is a recognized pseudogene. The CDR3 spans 16 residues. The CDR3 protein is CASSVKAGTVNNEQFF. The CDR3 DNA reads TGTGCCAGCAGTGTAAAAGCCGGGACAGTTAACAATGAGCAGTTCTTC.

V usage is TRBV18 and J usage is TRBJ1-2; D ambiguous. Deletions cut 5 bases from V and 4 bases from J, with 17 bases between. The CDR3 sequence is 15 residues long. Germline V gives CDR1 KGHSH, CDR2 LQKENI. The CDR3 spells CASSAQVSVPYGYTF. The DNA of the CDR3 is TGTGCCAGCTCAGCACAAGTATCGGTACCCTATGGCTACACCTTC.